The sequence of this T cell receptor (beta chain) was determined in a study of T cell changes during pregnancy in multiple sclerosis. V trimming: 4 bases; J trimming: 8 bases; junction bases outside the gene matches: 5. The CDR3 covers 13 residues. CDR1 and CDR2 (germline): LNHDA, SQIVND (reference sequence). Here immunoSEQ multiplex PCR was the method, and the copy in TCRdb shows in-frame clones only, minus some. The data show roughly 40,000 clones, about nine tenths seen once. The sequence derives from a female donor in good health, enrolled as a control in a pregnancy study. The sequences come from CD4+ T cells from peripheral blood mononuclear cells, collected after pregnancy. V and J are TRBV19 and TRBJ1-2; 9 bases align to TRBD1. The CDR3 loop reads CASSREDRGGYTF. CDR3 in DNA: TGTGCCAGTAGTAGGGAAGACAGGGGGGGCTACACCTTC.